This T cell receptor (beta chain) was sequenced for a study of cytomegalovirus exposure and HLA in healthy donors. Sequenced by immunoSEQ multiplex PCR; TCRdb stores in-frame clones only, minus some. The sample consists of under 200,000 clones, about 86% of them appearing once. CDR1 LNHDA and CDR2 SQIVND come from the germline V gene (reference sequence). This CDR3 contains 15 residues. V lost 1 base, J lost 2 bases, and 11 bases lay in between. V usage is TRBV19 and J usage is TRBJ2-5, with no clear D. The sample was PBMCs. The clonotype originates from a young woman in good health and CMV-seronegative. The CDR3 DNA is TGTGCCAGTAGTATAGTAGGAGCCCTTCAAGAGACCCAGTACTTC. Residues: CASSIVGALQETQYF.